Shown below are 13 T cell receptor beta chains from a single sample sequenced in a study of blood T cell repertoires in COVID-19. Libraries were prepared by immunoSEQ multiplex PCR; TCRdb keeps only in-frame clonotypes and omits some of them. The table records 200,000 to 250,000 clones, 82% of them present only once. Sample: PBMCs or T cells enriched from blood (not recorded which). The receptors shown here come from a woman aged 60-75 years who had recovered from COVID-19.

V and J are TRBV3-1 (or the pseudogene TRBV3-2) and TRBJ2-7, with 9 nucleotides matching TRBD1. Germline CDR1 and CDR2: LGHDT and YNNKEL (reference sequence). The CDR3 extends over 15 amino acids. V lost 1 base to trimming and J lost 6 bases; unmatched junction nucleotides: 7. CDR3 amino acids: CASSQAPGQGAEQYF. The DNA of the CDR3 is TGTGCCAGCAGCCAAGCCCCGGGACAGGGCGCCGAGCAGTACTTC.

The chain couples TRBV7-2 to TRBJ1-6; D not certain. Trimming removed 1 base from V and 7 bases from J, with 11 bases in between. The CDR3 totals 15 residues. The germline gives CDR1 SGHTA, CDR2 FQGNSA. The CDR3 region has the DNA TGTGCCAGCAGCTTAGTTTGGAGCATCAATTCACCCCTCCACTTT. Translation gives CASSLVWSINSPLHF.

This sequence joins TRBV12-3 or TRBV12-4 and TRBJ1-1; D uncertain. V gave up 6 bases and J gave up 6 bases, with 11 bases separating them. CDR3 length: 12 residues. The CDR3: CASSGLTAEAFF. The DNA of the CDR3 is TGTGCCAGCAGCGGACTAACGGCTGAAGCTTTCTTT.

This chain uses TRBV11-2 with TRBJ2-7, with 9 positions matching TRBD1. Trimming took 1 base from V and 3 from J; bases not matched to a gene: 7. The CDR3 has 16 residues. Germline CDR1 is SGHAT and CDR2 is FQNNGV. The CDR3 here is CASSLGQGERGYEQYF. CDR3 coding DNA: TGTGCCAGCAGCTTAGGACAGGGGGAACGGGGCTACGAGCAGTACTTC.

The V and J genes are TRBV3-1 (or the pseudogene TRBV3-2) and TRBJ1-2, with unresolved D. Germline V gene sequence: CDR1 LGHDT, CDR2 YNNKEL (reference sequence). V shed 2 bases and J shed 1 base, with 11 bases lying between them. CDR3 size: 15 residues. The CDR3 DNA reads as TGTGCCAGCAGCCAATACGCGCGGAATAACTATGGCTACACCTTC. It specifies CASSQYARNNYGYTF.

The chain employs TRBV5-5 and TRBJ2-3; TRBD1 agrees at 7 bases. With 1 base clipped from V and 6 bases from J, the junction kept 5 bases outside the gene matches. In germline, CDR1 is SGHKS, CDR2 YYEKEE (reference sequence). There are 14 residues in the CDR3. The CDR3 protein is CASSLKGAGDTQYF. In DNA, the CDR3 is TGTGCCAGCAGCTTGAAGGGGGCTGGCGATACGCAGTATTTT.

The chain combines TRBV6-1 with TRBJ1-2, with D possibly being TRBD1 (6 bases). This CDR3 region has 12 residues. The V gene's germline CDR1 is MNHNS and CDR2 SASEGT. Trimming shortened V by 3 bases and J by 8 bases, and 10 bases separated the two germline ends. CDR3 coding DNA: TGTGCCAGCAGTGAGGGGGCGCGGGGCTACACCTTC. Its protein product is CASSEGARGYTF.

The rearrangement links TRBV6-2 or TRBV6-3 to TRBJ2-1; 12 nucleotides line up with TRBD1. The CDR3 totals 15 residues. The ends lost 2 bases at V and 9 bases at J; junction bases unmatched: 5. Germline V gene lookup returns CDR1 MNHEY and CDR2 SVGEGT. The CDR3 DNA is TGTGCCAGCAGTTACCCGGGACAGGGGGCTCTTGAGCAGTTCTTC. Its translation is CASSYPGQGALEQFF.

To note about this clone: This specimen includes other DNA sequences encoding the same CDR3. CDR3 region: CATSRDPGEGNTIYF. The DNA for the CDR3 is TGTGCCACCAGCAGAGATCCCGGGGAAGGAAACACCATATATTTT. This chain links TRBV15 with TRBJ1-3; D remains ambiguous. Deletions cut 0 bases from V and 4 bases from J, with 10 bases between. The CDR3 is 15 residues long. CDR1 LNHNV and CDR2 YYDKDF come from the germline V gene (reference sequence).

CDR3 nucleotide sequence: TGTGCCACCAGTGATTGGGCTAGCGGGGGCGGCACCGGGGAGCTGTTTTTT. This gives the protein CATSDWASGGGTGELFF. The rearrangement links TRBV24-1 to TRBJ2-2; 10 nucleotides align to TRBD2. Trimming took 2 bases from V and 4 from J; bases not matched to a gene: 6. The CDR3 has 17 amino acids. Germline V CDR1 and CDR2: KGHDR, SFDVKD.

V usage is TRBV11-2 and J usage is TRBJ2-5, with 13 bases that match TRBD2. The length of the CDR3 is 17 residues. Losses at the gene ends were 5 bases for V and 5 bases for J; bases not matched to a gene: 11. Germline V gives CDR1 SGHAT, CDR2 FQNNGV. CDR3 DNA sequence: TGTGCCAGCAGCGTTAAGGGACTAGCGGGAATTGGTGAGACCCAGTACTTC. Protein: CASSVKGLAGIGETQYF. Supplemented by reference TRBV11-2 and TRBJ2-5, the full variable domain reads EAGVAQSPRYKIIEKRQSVAFWCNPISGHATLYWYQQILGQGPKLLIQFQNNGVVDDSQLPKDRFSAERLKGVDSTLKIQPAKLEDSAVYLCASSVKGLAGIGETQYFGPGTRLLVL.

A few counts support this clone. The chain couples TRBV6-1 to TRBJ1-2, with a possible D match to TRBD1 (5 bases). The germline CDR1 and CDR2 sequences are MNHNS and SASEGT. Trimming took off 3 bases at V and 8 bases at J, with 7 bases between the two ends. The CDR3 is made up of 11 amino acids. CDR3 protein: CASSETAGYTF. CDR3 in DNA: TGTGCCAGCAGTGAGACAGCCGGCTACACCTTC.

V usage is TRBV9 and J usage is TRBJ2-7; 10 bases agree with TRBD2. Germline V lookup: CDR1 SGDLS, CDR2 YYNGEE. The V and J ends lost 1 base and 7 bases, in that order; junction bases with no gene match: 8. The CDR3 contains 15 residues. CDR3 amino acids: CASSVSASGSNEQYF. The CDR3 DNA is TGTGCCAGCAGCGTATCTGCTAGCGGGAGTAATGAGCAGTACTTC. The full variable domain, completed using reference TRBV9 and TRBJ2-7, is DSGVTQTPKHLITATGQRVTLRCSPRSGDLSVYWYQQSLDQGLQFLIQYYNGEERAKGNILERFSAQQFPDLHSELNLSSLELGDSALYFCASSVSASGSNEQYFGPGTRLTVT.